These 4 T cell receptor beta chains originate from one sample sequenced in a study of blood T cell repertoires in COVID-19 (dated by TCRdb to 2018 to 2021). The library was prepared using the immunoSEQ multiplex PCR assay. Sourced from immuneACCESS, this table was stored by TCRdb with only in-frame sequences that have V and J called. A share of the clones is absent; for the studies checked, an unresolved V gene accounts for under half, and the remainder has no known explanation. Here the sample has around 180,000 clones; around 83% occur a single time. The top ten hold about 1.5% of the sample. The sample comprised peripheral blood. Every receptor here comes from a human donor in a cohort sampled during active COVID-19.

V is TRBV4-2 and J is TRBJ2-6; D remains unclear. The germline V and J ends were trimmed by 1 base and 0 bases, with 13 bases remaining between them. This CDR3 spans 18 amino acids. The germline CDR1 and CDR2 sequences are LGHNA and YNFKEQ. The CDR3 nucleotides are TGTGCCAGCAGCCAAGTTAATGGAGAGCGCTCTGGGGCCAACGTCCTGACTTTC. It translates to CASSQVNGERSGANVLTF.

This chain connects TRBV28 to TRBJ1-1; 7 bases fit TRBD1. Germline lookup yields CDR1 MDHEN and CDR2 SYDVKM. Losses at the gene ends were 5 bases for V and 8 bases for J; bases not matched to a gene: 5. This CDR3 is built from 12 residues. CDR3 nucleotide sequence: TGTGCCAGCAGTACAGGGGTCCGCGAAGCTTTCTTT. It codes for CASSTGVREAFF.

The chain is built from TRBV7-9 and TRBJ2-6, with D maybe TRBD2 (5 bases). The CDR3 consists of 17 residues. Germline V gene lookup returns CDR1 SEHNR and CDR2 FQNEAQ (reference sequence). V lost 5 bases to trimming and J lost 2 bases, with 16 bases between them. CDR3 sequence reads: CASSVSRPGAGANVLTF. The CDR3 coding sequence is TGTGCCAGCAGCGTATCCCGCCCCGGGGCTGGGGCCAACGTCCTGACTTTC.

The chain carries TRBV19 and TRBJ1-2; D is uncertain. The CDR3 is 15 residues long. Germline lookup yields CDR1 LNHDA and CDR2 SQIVND (reference sequence). Trimming pared 3 bases from V and 2 bases from J, leaving 13 bases between. The chain's CDR3 is CASSMSPGRNYGYTF. CDR3 nucleotide sequence: TGTGCCAGTAGTATGTCCCCTGGCAGGAACTATGGCTACACCTTC.